The 3 T cell receptor beta chains presented below share a single source sample, sequenced in a study of blood T cell repertoires in COVID-19 (dated by TCRdb to about 2020). Libraries were prepared through the immunoSEQ multiplex PCR assay. In its TCRdb copy, this immuneACCESS table keeps in-frame sequences only and misses some clones. Where compared with another copy, unresolved V genes explain less than half of these, and the others have no known cause. In all, the sample holds roughly 240,000 clones, and around 85% of those were seen once. Approximately 5% of the sample is in the top ten clones. Sequenced input: peripheral blood. The receptors originated from a man aged 45-65 years with COVID-19, enrolled during active disease.

The gene calls are TRBV18 and TRBJ2-2; no clear D gene. CDR3 length equals 15 residues. Trimming took 3 bases from V and 3 from J, leaving 11 bases between them. Per germline, CDR1 KGHSH and CDR2 LQKENI. CDR3 DNA sequence: TGTGCCAGCTCACCCATGGCCATTTACACCGGGGAGCTGTTTTTT. Its protein is CASSPMAIYTGELFF.

The chain joins TRBV29-1 to TRBJ2-3; 7 bases are shared with TRBD2. There are 14 residues in the CDR3. The trim removed 4 bases at V and 9 bases at J, leaving 13 bases unmatched. CDR1 and CDR2 (germline): SQVTM, ANQGSEA. CDR3 amino acids: CSVARVAGEGTQYF. DNA of the CDR3: TGCAGCGTTGCTCGAGTAGCGGGCGAAGGAACGCAGTATTTT.

The table lists this clone with a few counts. The genes are TRBV4-1 and TRBJ1-6; the D gene is possibly TRBD1 (6 bases). Germline assignment: CDR1 MGHRA and CDR2 YSYEKL. The CDR3 is 14 residues long. V was pared by 4 bases and J by 5 bases, with 9 bases between. As DNA, the CDR3 is TGCGCCAGCAGCCTCGCAGGGGATAATTCACCCCTCCACTTT. This translates into CASSLAGDNSPLHF.